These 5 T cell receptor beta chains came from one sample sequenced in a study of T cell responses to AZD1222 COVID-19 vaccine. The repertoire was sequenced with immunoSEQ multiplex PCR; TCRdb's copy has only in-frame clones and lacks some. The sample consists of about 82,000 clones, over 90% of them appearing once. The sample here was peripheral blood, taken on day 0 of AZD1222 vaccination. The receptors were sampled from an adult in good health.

The CDR3 is CASSQEVNSETQYF. The CDR3 DNA is TGTGCCAGCAGCCAAGAGGTTAATTCAGAGACCCAGTACTTC. The chain links TRBV3-1 (or the pseudogene TRBV3-2) to TRBJ2-5; D call uncertain. The CDR3 has 14 amino acids. V was trimmed by 0 bases and J by 4 bases, leaving 9 bases between them. Per the germline V gene, CDR1 is LGHDT and CDR2 is YNNKEL (reference sequence).

The CDR3 coding sequence is TGTGCCAGCAGCGTACTAGCGGGGGTAGTAGATACGCAGTATTTT. Its protein product is CASSVLAGVVDTQYF. The chain combines TRBV14 with TRBJ2-3; 11 bases agree with TRBD2. V shed 5 bases and J 5 bases; nucleotides not matched to a gene: 6. This CDR3 spans 15 amino acids. Germline CDR1 and CDR2: SGHDN and FVKESK.

CDR3: CASSPNRQGVSTEAFF. The CDR3 bases are TGTGCCAGCTCTCCGAACCGACAGGGGGTTTCCACTGAAGCTTTCTTT. The rearrangement links TRBV18 to TRBJ1-1, with 9 nucleotides matching TRBD1. V dropped 6 bases and J dropped 4; count of bases not matched to a gene: 12. This CDR3 spans 16 amino acids. Germline CDR1 is KGHSH and CDR2 is LQKENI.

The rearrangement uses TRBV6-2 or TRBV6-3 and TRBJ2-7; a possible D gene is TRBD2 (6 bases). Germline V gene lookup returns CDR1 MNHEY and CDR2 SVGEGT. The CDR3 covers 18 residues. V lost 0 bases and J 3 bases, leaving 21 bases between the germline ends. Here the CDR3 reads CASSYSVGLGGTDYEQYF. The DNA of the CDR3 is TGTGCCAGCAGTTACTCGGTGGGACTCGGTGGCACCGACTACGAGCAGTACTTC.

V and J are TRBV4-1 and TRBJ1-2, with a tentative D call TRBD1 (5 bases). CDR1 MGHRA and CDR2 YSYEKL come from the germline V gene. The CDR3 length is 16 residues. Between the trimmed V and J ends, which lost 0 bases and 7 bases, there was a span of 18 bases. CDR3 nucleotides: TGCGCCAGCAGCCAAGAAGGGGTATCGGGGATCGGTGGCTACACCTTC. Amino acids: CASSQEGVSGIGGYTF.